A single sample is the source of the 4 T cell receptor beta chains below, sequenced in a study of blood T cell repertoires in COVID-19. The protocol was immunoSEQ multiplex PCR, while the TCRdb copy is restricted to in-frame clones and leaves out a portion. The sample carries roughly 250,000 clones, 81% recorded once. Sequencing input: peripheral blood. These receptors all come from an older woman with active or convalescent COVID-19.

This clone was counted a few times. The chain recombines TRBV15 with TRBJ2-7; 7 nucleotides match TRBD2. There are 16 residues in the CDR3. The germline CDR1 and CDR2 sequences are LNHNV and YYDKDF (reference sequence). Losses at the gene ends were 0 bases for V and 6 bases for J; bases not matched to a gene: 11. CDR3 DNA: TGTGCCACCAGCAGAGATCTCACGGGCGGGGGTCCCGAGCAGTACTTC. This encodes CATSRDLTGGGPEQYF.

The chain combines TRBV6-5 with TRBJ2-5, with 7 bases that match TRBD1. V was clipped by 7 bases and J by 6 bases; unmatched bases: 8. This CDR3 has 13 residues. Looked up from germline, CDR1 is MNHEY and CDR2 is SVGAGI. The CDR3 spells CASTPRQGQTQYF. As DNA, the CDR3 is TGTGCCAGCACCCCGAGACAGGGTCAGACCCAGTACTTC.

This sequence joins TRBV4-3 and TRBJ2-7; D remains ambiguous. The germline gives CDR1 LGHNA, CDR2 YSLEER. V gave up 1 base and J gave up 3 bases, with 13 bases separating them. The CDR3 consists of 15 residues. CDR3: CASSQAPPLYYEQYF. CDR3 nucleotides: TGCGCCAGCAGCCAAGCGCCCCCCCTCTACTACGAGCAGTACTTC.

The V gene is TRBV29-1, the J gene TRBJ2-7; D possibly corresponds to TRBD2 (5 bases). The V gene lost 6 bases and the J gene lost 0 bases, with 9 bases spanning the gap. The CDR3 extends over 12 amino acids. Germline V gene lookup returns CDR1 SQVTM and CDR2 ANQGSEA. As DNA, the CDR3 is TGCAGCGTGGGGAGTAGCTCCTACGAGCAGTACTTC. This gives the protein CSVGSSSYEQYF.